These 18 T cell receptor beta chains share one sample of origin, sequenced in a study of T cells in Graves' hyperthyroidism and ophthalmopathy. RNA transcripts served as the template for amplifying TCR beta CDR3 regions. TCR CDR3 underwent first-round RT-PCR with the HTBI primer set. TCRdb called the multiplex PCR reads again in MiXCR, with one record for every CDR3 protein. The profile shows a few hundred thousand distinct CDR3 sequences, less than 25% of them singletons. Specimen: blood. The receptors here all came from a man in his late teens or twenties with Graves' hyperthyroidism.

This chain links TRBV20-1 with TRBJ2-7; D gene uncertain. Germline-derived CDR1 and CDR2 are DFQATT and SNEGSKA (reference sequence). Trimming shortened V by 5 bases and J by 0 bases, and 14 bases separated the two germline ends. The CDR3 contains 14 residues. CDR3 bases: TGCAGTGCTCCTTCGATGAGAAGCTCCTACGAGCAGTACTTC. Residues: CSAPSMRSSYEQYF.

This clonotype was observed at least ten times. The chain has TRBV12-3 or TRBV12-4 and TRBJ2-7; D tentatively fits TRBD1 or TRBD2 (5 bases each). The CDR3 covers 14 residues. The germline V and J ends were trimmed by 7 bases and 0 bases, with 13 bases remaining between them. The CDR3 loop reads CASTGAGDSYEQYF. The CDR3 region has the DNA TGTGCCAGCACCGGGGCAGGTGACTCCTACGAGCAGTACTTC.

The chain couples TRBV15 to TRBJ2-7; tentative D call: TRBD2 (5 bases). The germline V and J ends were trimmed by 9 bases and 6 bases, with 18 bases remaining between them. CDR1 is LNHNV and CDR2 is YYDKDF in the germline V gene (reference sequence). This CDR3 is built from 13 residues. CDR3 in DNA: TGTGCCACGAGTGGACTCCGGATGGGCGAGCAGTACTTC. It translates to CATSGLRMGEQYF.

This clonotype occurred a few times. This sequence joins TRBV5-1 and TRBJ2-5, with TRBD1 matching 7 bases. CDR1 and CDR2 from the germline V gene are SGHRS and YFSETQ. The CDR3 has 14 residues. J gave up 1 base and V 4 bases, and 4 bases lay outside the gene matches. The CDR3 DNA is TGCGCCAGCAGCCGGGGACAGACCCAAGAGACCCAGTACTTC. Amino acid sequence: CASSRGQTQETQYF.

At least ten counts were recorded for this clonotype. The chain joins TRBV27 to TRBJ1-1, with no clear D. Germline V lookup: CDR1 MNHEY, CDR2 SMNVEV (reference sequence). The CDR3 spans 17 residues. V lost 5 bases and J lost 1, with 20 bases in between. CDR3 sequence: CASSGVSFGNSNTEAFF. The CDR3 DNA sequence: TGTGCCAGCAGTGGCGTGAGTTTTGGTAACTCGAACACTGAAGCTTTCTTT.

There are a few counts of this clonotype. The chain is built from TRBV29-1 and TRBJ2-5; no firm D call. CDR3 length: 14 residues. The ends were cut back, 1 base at V and 5 bases at J, with 14 bases in the middle. The germline gives CDR1 SQVTM, CDR2 ANQGSEA. The CDR3 region has the DNA TGCAGCGTTGAAGGCCAGACTCTGGGGGAGACCCAGTACTTC. This gives the protein CSVEGQTLGETQYF.

The rearrangement uses TRBV9 and TRBJ2-2, with TRBD1 identical over 11 bases. Germline CDR1 is SGDLS and CDR2 is YYNGEE. CDR3 length equals 17 residues. V lost 3 bases, J lost 7 bases, and 11 bases stayed unmatched. In DNA form, the CDR3 reads TGTGCCAGCAGCGAACCGAGGACAGGGGGCGCCATCGGGGAGCTGTTTTTT. Translation gives CASSEPRTGGAIGELFF.

V and J are TRBV9 and TRBJ2-5; D possibly corresponds to TRBD2 (5 bases). Per the germline V gene, CDR1 is SGDLS and CDR2 is YYNGEE. V gave up 4 bases and J gave up 6 bases, with 16 bases separating them. The CDR3 covers 14 residues. In nucleotides, the CDR3 is TGTGCCAGCAGCCCCGTGAGCGGACTTCAGACCCAGTACTTC. Amino acid sequence: CASSPVSGLQTQYF.

This clonotype was seen many times. The missing conserved phenylalanine or tryptophan at the end of this CDR3 makes a read error likely. The rearrangement links TRBV12-3 or TRBV12-4 to TRBJ2-7; D possibly corresponds to TRBD2 (6 bases). CDR3 length: 12 amino acids. V was clipped by 6 bases and J by 6 bases, with 12 bases between them. CDR3 protein: CASSPLGGEQYL. CDR3 in DNA: TGTGCCAGCAGCCCACTGGGGGGCGAGCAGTACCTC.

The genes are TRBV6-1 and TRBJ1-1; TRBD1 matches at 10 bases. The CDR3 is 14 residues long. V lost 5 bases to trimming and J lost 10 bases; unmatched junction nucleotides: 10. From germline, CDR1 is MNHNS and CDR2 SASEGT. CDR3 coding DNA: TGTGCCAGCAGTCAGGGACAGGGGTATGTTGTAGCTTTCTTT. This gives the protein CASSQGQGYVVAFF.

This clonotype came up many times. J is TRBJ2-3 and V is TRBV9; D is perhaps TRBD1 or TRBD2 (5 bases each). CDR1 and CDR2 (germline): SGDLS, YYNGEE. This CDR3 is built from 15 residues. V lost 0 bases, J lost 4 bases, and 12 bases lay in between. The CDR3 DNA reads as TGTGCCAGCAGCGTAGAGTCAGGGAGCCCAGATACGCAGTATTTT. Protein product: CASSVESGSPDTQYF.

This clonotype was seen ten or more times. The chain links TRBV3-1 to TRBJ1-2; 9 nucleotides agree with TRBD1. V was pared by 1 base and J by 8 bases, with 5 bases of the junction left unmatched. The CDR3 is 14 amino acids. The germline V gene encodes CDR1 LGHDT and CDR2 YNNKEL (reference sequence). CDR3 region: CASSQADRGKGYTF. DNA of the CDR3: TGTGCCAGCAGCCAAGCCGACAGGGGGAAAGGCTACACCTTC.

The chain combines TRBV6-1 with TRBJ1-5; D unresolved. Germline assignment: CDR1 MNHNS and CDR2 SASEGT. The CDR3 consists of 14 residues. Trimming took off 5 bases at V and 9 bases at J, with 17 bases between the two ends. As DNA, the CDR3 is TGTGCCAGCAGTCTTCCGGCGGATTGGGCGCCCCAGCATTTT. Encoded protein: CASSLPADWAPQHF.

This clonotype was found many times. This CDR3 reads CASSNTGSGETQYF. The CDR3 DNA follows: TGTGCCAGCAGTAACACCGGGTCAGGGGAGACCCAGTACTTC. The V and J genes are TRBV7-9 and TRBJ2-5; TRBD1 is a possible D gene (5 bases). CDR1 and CDR2 from the germline V gene are SEHNR and FQNEAQ (reference sequence). There are 14 residues in the CDR3. V lost 6 bases and J lost 5, with 16 bases in between.

This clonotype was counted only a few times. This sequence joins TRBV13 and TRBJ2-2; perhaps D is TRBD1 or TRBD2 (5 bases each). Germline V lookup: CDR1 PRHDT, CDR2 FYEKMQ (reference sequence). V lost 5 bases, J lost 7 bases, and 11 bases lay in between. The CDR3 has 13 amino acids. The CDR3 nucleotides are TGTGCCAGCAGCCCGGGACCCGGCGGGGAGCTGTTTTTT. Amino acid sequence: CASSPGPGGELFF.

The chain recombines TRBV6-2 or TRBV6-3 with TRBJ2-5; perhaps TRBD1 as D (6 bases). CDR3 length: 15 residues. Germline V gene sequence: CDR1 MNHEY, CDR2 SVGEGT. V was cut by 2 bases and J by 1 base, with 11 bases left in between. The CDR3 loop is CASSYGVGGQETQYF. The CDR3 DNA is TGTGCCAGCAGTTACGGGGTAGGGGGCCAAGAGACCCAGTACTTC.

Ten or more counts support this clonotype. This chain connects TRBV28 to TRBJ1-2, with TRBD1 as a possible D gene (6 bases). V was shortened by 7 bases and J by 4 bases, with 16 bases between the two germline ends. Germline loops: CDR1 MDHEN, CDR2 SYDVKM. This CDR3 has 14 residues. CDR3 sequence reads: CASTTGPIGYGYTF. CDR3 nucleotide sequence: TGTGCCAGCACCACAGGGCCAATTGGCTATGGCTACACCTTC.

The chain employs TRBV6-1 and TRBJ1-5, with D uncertain. Germline V lookup: CDR1 MNHNS, CDR2 SASEGT. The CDR3 sequence is 14 residues long. The V and J ends lost 6 bases and 7 bases respectively, with 16 bases between them. CDR3 residues: CASSTIDPKQPQHF. The CDR3, as DNA: TGTGCCAGCAGCACCATTGACCCTAAACAGCCCCAGCATTTT.